The 25 T cell receptor beta chains below come from one sample, sequenced in a study of T cells in women clearing cervical HPV infection. The data were produced by immunoSEQ multiplex PCR, yet TCRdb's version contains in-frame clones alone and is incomplete. Its table records roughly 30,000 clones. Material: blood buffy coat. These receptors were obtained from a woman between 18 and 69 years old with a cervical HPV16 infection that either progressed to CIN3+ or cleared (not recorded which).

With regard to this clone: The DNA ends 3 residues before the CDR3 does, and the rest of the CDR3 is filled in from the germline J gene. This chain uses TRBV29-1 with TRBJ1-1; TRBD1 matches at 7 bases. The CDR3 extends over 15 amino acids. CDR1 SQVTM and CDR2 ANQGSEA come from the germline V gene. The CDR3 here is CSVVGQEKNAVSAFF. The part of the CDR3 DNA that was read is TGCAGCGTTGTCGGACAGGAGAAAAACGCAGTAAGT.

A note on this clone: The DNA ends 3 residues before the CDR3 does, and the rest of the CDR3 is filled in from the germline J gene. This chain uses TRBV10-3 with TRBJ1-4, with 7 bases matching TRBD1. V shed 7 bases, J shed 10 bases, and the junction held 12 bases outside the gene matches. Per the germline V gene, CDR1 is ENHRY and CDR2 is SYGVKD. The CDR3 has 14 amino acids. The covered CDR3 bases are TGTGCCATCACCGACGACAGGGCCCTGGGAAAA. Protein: CAITDDRALGK. The full CDR3 protein reads CAITDDRALGKLFF.

As regards this clone: The read ends 3 residues before the CDR3 terminus; that terminus is restored from the germline J gene. V gene TRBV6-1 combines with J gene TRBJ2-3; no clear D. The V gene's germline CDR1 is MNHNS and CDR2 SASEGT. The CDR3 length is 14 residues. V dropped 0 bases and J dropped 5 bases, with 9 bases sitting between them. CDR3 loop: CASSEAYIRDTQYF. The CDR3 bases that were read are TGTGCCAGCAGTGAAGCCTATATAAGAGATACG.

Regarding this clone: The observed sequence ends 3 residues before the CDR3 terminus, with the missing tail filled in from the germline J gene. This sequence joins TRBV19 and TRBJ2-2, with TRBD2 matching 9 bases. CDR3 length equals 16 residues. Germline assignment: CDR1 LNHDA and CDR2 SQIVND (reference sequence). Trimming cost V 5 bases and J 4 bases; bases outside gene matches: 8. The sequenced part of the CDR3 DNA is TGTGCCAGTAGTCAAAGGGCTAGCGGGGTCACCGGGGAG. It is translated as CASSQRASGVTGE. In full, the CDR3 reads CASSQRASGVTGELFF. The full variable domain, with the rest looked up from reference TRBV19 and TRBJ2-2, is DGGITQSPKYLFRKEGQNVTLSCEQNLNHDAMYWYRQDPGQGLRLIYYSQIVNDFQKGDIAEGYSVSREKKESFPLTVTSAQKNPTAFYLCASSQRASGVTGELFFGEGSRLTVL.

A note on this clone: From the germline J gene comes the end of the CDR3, since the read stops 3 residues before it. The chain recombines TRBV27 with TRBJ2-1, with 10 bases fitting TRBD2. This CDR3 comprises 15 residues. Germline assignment: CDR1 MNHEY and CDR2 SMNVEV (reference sequence). With 6 bases clipped from V and 5 bases from J, the junction kept 7 bases outside the gene matches. The CDR3 sequence is CASSSAGGTNNEQFF. CDR3 DNA (partial): TGTGCCAGCAGCTCAGCGGGAGGGACTAACAATGAG.

A note on this clone: The CDR3 end falls 3 residues outside the read, so it is completed with the germline J gene. V gene TRBV28 combines with J gene TRBJ2-1; 14 positions agree with TRBD2. This CDR3 spans 17 amino acids. The junction had 6 bases not matched to a gene; V was cut back by 7 bases and J by 1 base. Germline V gene sequence: CDR1 MDHEN, CDR2 SYDVKM. Incomplete CDR3 DNA: TGTGCCAGCATCCCGACTAGCGGGAGGGGGTCCTACAATGAG. It is translated as CASIPTSGRGSYNE. The whole CDR3 sequence reads CASIPTSGRGSYNEQFF.

To note about this clone: The CDR3 goes on 3 residues after the read ends, and that part is filled in from the germline J gene. Other DNA sequences of this sample code for an identical CDR3. The chain combines TRBV30 with TRBJ1-3, with TRBD1 identical over 12 bases. CDR1 is GTSNPN, CDR2 SVGIG, per germline (reference sequence). The V and J ends lost 2 bases and 2 bases, in that order; junction bases with no gene match: 10. The CDR3 consists of 18 residues. CDR3 DNA (partial): TGTGCCTGGAGTCCCCCGGGACAGGGGGCAAGACCTGGAAACACC. Translation gives CAWSPPGQGARPGNT. The CDR3 as a whole reads CAWSPPGQGARPGNTIYF.

As regards this clone: The read halts 3 residues ahead of the CDR3 end, with the missing end drawn from the germline J gene. J is TRBJ1-6 and V is TRBV2, with D possibly TRBD1 on 5 matching bases. The CDR3 spans 13 residues. The germline V gene encodes CDR1 SNHLY and CDR2 FYNNEI. With 11 bases removed from V and 10 bases from J, the gap between germline ends came to 18 bases. The sequenced part of the CDR3 DNA is TGTGCCGCTAGGAGCCAGGGTTTATCACCC. Translated, it gives CAARSQGLSP. Given in full, the CDR3 is CAARSQGLSPLHF. Based on the CDR3 plus reference TRBV2 and TRBJ1-6, the full variable domain is EPEVTQTPSHQVTQMGQEVILRCVPISNHLYFYWYRQILGQKVEFLVSFYNNEISEKSEIFDDQFSVERPDGSNFTLKIRSTKLEDSAMYFCAARSQGLSPLHFGNGTRLTVT.

In the case of this clone: The read ends 3 residues early relative to the CDR3; the germline J gene fills the gap. This rearrangement joins TRBV7-3 to TRBJ2-1, with 14 bases matching TRBD2. Germline V gives CDR1 SGHTA, CDR2 FQGTGA. With V trimmed by 4 bases and J by 3 bases, 5 bases remained unmatched. This CDR3 contains 17 residues. CDR3 loop: CASSSTSGRAGYNEQFF. The part of the CDR3 DNA that was read is TGTGCCAGCAGCTCGACTAGCGGGAGGGCCGGCTACAATGAG.

About this clone: Read sequence stops 3 residues before the CDR3 end, and the germline J gene provides the missing end. This chain uses TRBV18 with TRBJ2-1; TRBD1 aligns across 10 bases. V gave up 3 bases and J gave up 6 bases; unmatched junction bases: 5. Germline V gives CDR1 KGHSH, CDR2 LQKENI. The CDR3 is 15 amino acids. Incomplete CDR3 DNA: TGTGCCAGCTCACCGCTGACAGGGGGCGGCAATGAG. It yields the protein CASSPLTGGGNE. Given in full, the CDR3 is CASSPLTGGGNEQFF.

Concerning this clone itself: With the read ending 3 residues before the CDR3 end, the germline J gene is used to fill in that end. The chain combines TRBV30 with TRBJ1-4, with D perhaps TRBD1 (6 bases). The CDR3 runs to 19 residues. Germline-derived CDR1 and CDR2 are GTSNPN and SVGIG (reference sequence). The CDR3 is CAWSGAPDRLGSGANVLFF. The CDR3 DNA, read in part, is TGTGCCTGGAGTGGGGCCCCCGACAGGCTAGGCTCTGGGGCCAACGTA.

A remark on this clone: The observed sequence ends 3 residues before the CDR3 terminus, with the missing tail filled in from the germline J gene. The chain uses TRBV6-1 and TRBJ2-7; TRBD2 is a possible D gene (6 bases). The V gene lost 0 bases and the J gene lost 2 bases, with 11 bases spanning the gap. CDR1 and CDR2 from the germline V gene are MNHNS and SASEGT. The CDR3 extends over 15 amino acids. The CDR3 protein is CASSEARGFTYEQYF. The CDR3 bases that were read are TGTGCCAGCAGTGAAGCGCGGGGCTTCACCTACGAG.

The CDR3 bases that were read are TGCGCCAGCAGCTTGGGACAGGGGGCGATTAACTATGGC. Translating gives CASSLGQGAINYG. The CDR3, in full, reads CASSLGQGAINYGYTF. V usage is TRBV5-1 and J usage is TRBJ1-2; 10 bases are shared with TRBD1. The CDR3 extends 3 residues past the end of the read, so its final part is completed from the germline J gene. V was clipped by 0 bases and J by 1 base; unmatched bases: 3. The CDR3 is 16 residues long. The germline V gene has CDR1 SGHRS and CDR2 YFSETQ.

Details on this clone: The read terminates 3 residues ahead of where the CDR3 ends, so the germline J gene completes it. The chain is built from TRBV5-1 and TRBJ2-7; 11 nucleotides agree with TRBD2. The CDR3 contains 17 residues. Germline-derived CDR1 and CDR2 are SGHRS and YFSETQ. After removal of 4 bases from V and 3 bases from J, the junction contained 12 bases not matched to a gene. This chain's CDR3 is CASSQASLAGGFYEQYF. CDR3 DNA (partial): TGCGCCAGCAGCCAGGCTTCTCTAGCGGGAGGATTCTACGAG.

As regards this clone: The read gets to within 3 residues of the CDR3 end, and the germline J gene fills in the rest. The genes are TRBV30 and TRBJ2-3, with TRBD2 identical over 14 bases. There are 16 residues in the CDR3. J lost 3 bases, V lost 3 bases, and 5 bases had no gene match. From germline, CDR1 is GTSNPN and CDR2 SVGIG (reference sequence). The CDR3 loop is CAWSSGTSGRTDTQYF. The sequenced CDR3 bases are TGTGCCTGGAGCTCCGGGACTAGCGGGAGAACAGATACG. Full variable domain (outside the CDR3, taken from reference TRBV30 and TRBJ2-3): SQTIHQWPATLVQPVGSPLSLECTVEGTSNPNLYWYRQAAGRGLQLLFYSVGIGQISSEVPQNLSASRPQDRQFILSSKKLLLSDSGFYLCAWSSGTSGRTDTQYFGPGTRLTVL.

Of note for this clone: The CDR3 end falls 3 residues outside the read, so it is completed with the germline J gene. J is TRBJ1-6 and V is TRBV18; the D gene is possibly TRBD1 (6 bases). The CDR3 is 16 amino acids. Trimming removed 3 bases at V and 9 bases at J, with 18 bases between. Looked up from germline, CDR1 is KGHSH and CDR2 is LQKENI. The CDR3 loop reads CASSPLQGSDSSPLHF. The sequenced CDR3 bases are TGTGCCAGCTCACCCTTACAGGGTTCGGATTCTTCACCC.

Remarks on this clone: The read terminates 3 residues ahead of where the CDR3 ends, so the germline J gene completes it. J is TRBJ2-1 and V is TRBV20-1; 7 positions agree with TRBD2. Germline CDR1 and CDR2: DFQATT and SNEGSKA (reference sequence). V gave up 4 bases and J gave up 0 bases; unmatched junction bases: 3. The CDR3 loop spans 14 amino acids. The CDR3 bases that were read are TGCAGTGCTACGGGCGGGAGCTCCTACAATGAG. Protein product: CSATGGSSYNE. The entire CDR3 is CSATGGSSYNEQFF.

Remarks on this clone: The read gets to within 3 residues of the CDR3 end, and the germline J gene fills in the rest. The rearrangement links TRBV11-3 to TRBJ1-2, with 7 bases identical to TRBD1. V shed 7 bases, J shed 4 bases, and the junction held 9 bases outside the gene matches. CDR1 and CDR2 from the germline V gene are SGHNT and YENEEA. This CDR3 region has 14 residues. The CDR3: CASTPGQGGYGYTF. The DNA read from the CDR3 is TGTGCCAGCACCCCTGGGCAGGGGGGCTATGGC.

A remark on this clone: The sequenced fragment ends 3 residues before the CDR3 boundary, so the rest is inferred from the germline J gene. The chain couples TRBV7-2 to TRBJ1-2; 7 nucleotides agree with TRBD1. Germline V gene lookup returns CDR1 SGHTA and CDR2 FQGNSA. The CDR3 spans 14 residues. The CDR3 DNA, read in part, is TGTGCCAGCAGCTCGCCGACAGGGATCTACGAC. Amino acid sequence: CASSSPTGIYD. The full-length CDR3 reads as CASSSPTGIYDYTF.

As to this clone: The read stops 3 residues short of the end of the CDR3; the missing end is completed from the germline J gene. The chain carries TRBV7-8 and TRBJ2-3; D is possibly TRBD2 (6 bases). Germline-derived CDR1 and CDR2 are SGHVS and FQNEAQ. This CDR3 contains 12 residues. Incomplete CDR3 DNA: TGTGCCACCAAGGTGGGGGGAGAGACG. Amino acids: CATKVGGET. The CDR3 reads in full as CATKVGGETQYF.

Details on this clone: The read is 3 residues too short to cover the CDR3 end, so that end is filled in from the germline J gene. The chain carries TRBV28 and TRBJ2-7; 8 nucleotides agree with TRBD1. V dropped 8 bases and J dropped 3; count of bases not matched to a gene: 12. Germline V gene sequence: CDR1 MDHEN, CDR2 SYDVKM. This CDR3 is built from 15 residues. The CDR3 loop is CASHRPGQGNYEQYF. The part of the CDR3 DNA that was read is TGTGCCAGCCACCGCCCTGGACAGGGTAACTACGAG.

In regard to this clone: The CDR3 end lies 3 residues beyond the end of the read and is filled in from the germline J gene. This chain uses TRBV7-2 with TRBJ1-2; D unclear. The germline V gene encodes CDR1 SGHTA and CDR2 FQGNSA. CDR3 length: 14 amino acids. The sequenced part of the CDR3 DNA is TGTGCCAGCAGCTTAGGCGCGGGAGCAGATACC. It yields the protein CASSLGAGADT. The entire CDR3 protein is CASSLGAGADTYTF.

Concerning this clone itself: The read terminates 3 residues before the CDR3 end, so the remaining end is supplied by the germline J gene. The chain couples TRBV6-2 or TRBV6-3 to TRBJ1-1; D possibly corresponds to TRBD1 (5 bases). Trimming pared 2 bases from V and 4 bases from J, leaving 20 bases between. Germline CDR1 MNHEY, CDR2 SVGEGT. The CDR3 is 17 amino acids. The CDR3 protein is CASSYEGRAKSSTEAFF. The covered CDR3 bases are TGTGCCAGCAGTTACGAGGGCAGGGCAAAGTCGTCCACTGAA.

A remark on this clone: The CDR3 end lies 3 residues beyond the end of the read and is filled in from the germline J gene. The chain carries TRBV19 and TRBJ2-4, with a tentative D call TRBD1 (6 bases). V dropped 7 bases and J dropped 0 bases, with 13 bases sitting between them. Per the germline V gene, CDR1 is LNHDA and CDR2 is SQIVND (reference sequence). The CDR3 length is 15 residues. The CDR3 loop reads CASTPGELAKNIQYF. CDR3 bases read: TGTGCCAGTACCCCAGGGGAATTAGCCAAAAACATT.

Comment on this clone: The read finishes 3 residues shy of the CDR3 end, and the germline J gene is used to complete it. This chain uses TRBV5-4 with TRBJ1-5, with unresolved D. Trimming removed 9 bases at V and 2 bases at J, with 12 bases between. The CDR3 runs to 13 residues. Germline V lookup: CDR1 SGHNT, CDR2 YYREEE (reference sequence). The CDR3 region is CATGAGGNQPQHF. The part of the CDR3 DNA that was read is TGTGCCACCGGTGCAGGAGGCAATCAGCCC.